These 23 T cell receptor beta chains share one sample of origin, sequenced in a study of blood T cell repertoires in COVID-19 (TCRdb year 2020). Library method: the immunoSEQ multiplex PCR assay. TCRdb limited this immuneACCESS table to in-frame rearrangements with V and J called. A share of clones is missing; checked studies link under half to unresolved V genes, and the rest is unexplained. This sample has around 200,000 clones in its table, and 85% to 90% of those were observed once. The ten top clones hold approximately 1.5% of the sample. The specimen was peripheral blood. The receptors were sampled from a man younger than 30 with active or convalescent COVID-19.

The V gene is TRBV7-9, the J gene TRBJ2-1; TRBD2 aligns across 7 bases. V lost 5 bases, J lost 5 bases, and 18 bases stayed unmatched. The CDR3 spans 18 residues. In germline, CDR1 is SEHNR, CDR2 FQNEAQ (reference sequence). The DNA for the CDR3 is TGTGCCAGCAGCCTATTGGGAAGCGGGAACTCGGTACACAATGAGCAGTTCTTC. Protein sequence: CASSLLGSGNSVHNEQFF. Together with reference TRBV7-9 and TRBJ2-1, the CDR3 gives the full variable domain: DTGVSQNPRHKITKRGQNVTFRCDPISEHNRLYWYRQTLGQGPEFLTYFQNEAQLEKSRLLSDRFSAERPKGSFSTLEIQRTEQGDSAMYLCASSLLGSGNSVHNEQFFGPGTRLTVL.

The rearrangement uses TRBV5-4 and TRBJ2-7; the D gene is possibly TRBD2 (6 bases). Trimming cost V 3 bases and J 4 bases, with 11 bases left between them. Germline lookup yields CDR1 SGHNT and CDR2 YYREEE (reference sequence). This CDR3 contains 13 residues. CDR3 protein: CASSSGGKYEQYF. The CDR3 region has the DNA TGTGCCAGCAGCTCCGGGGGTAAATACGAGCAGTACTTC. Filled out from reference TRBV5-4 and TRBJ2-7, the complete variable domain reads ETGVTQSPTHLIKTRGQQVTLRCSSQSGHNTVSWYQQALGQGPQFIFQYYREEENGRGNFPPRFSGLQFPNYSSELNVNALELDDSALYLCASSSGGKYEQYFGPGTRLTVT.

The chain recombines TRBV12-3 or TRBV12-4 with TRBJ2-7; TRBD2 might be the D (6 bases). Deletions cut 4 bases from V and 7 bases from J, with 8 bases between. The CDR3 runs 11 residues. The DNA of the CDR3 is TGTGCCAGCAGTTACCGGGGGGAGCAGTACTTC. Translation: CASSYRGEQYF.

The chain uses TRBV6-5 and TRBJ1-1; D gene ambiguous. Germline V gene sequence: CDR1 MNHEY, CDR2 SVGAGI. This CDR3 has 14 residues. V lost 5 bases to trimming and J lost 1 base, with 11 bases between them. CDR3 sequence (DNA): TGTGCCAGCAGTACAGTAGGTCGGAACACTGAAGCTTTCTTT. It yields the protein CASSTVGRNTEAFF.

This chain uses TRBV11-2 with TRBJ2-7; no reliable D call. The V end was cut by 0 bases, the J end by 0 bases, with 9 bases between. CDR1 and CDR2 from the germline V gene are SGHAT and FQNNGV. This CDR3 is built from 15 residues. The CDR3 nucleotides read TGTGCCAGCAGCTTAGATCTGTACAGCTCCTACGAGCAGTACTTC. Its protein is CASSLDLYSSYEQYF.

The CDR3 here is CASRGLGGVREKLFF. CDR3 nucleotide sequence: TGTGCCAGCAGGGGTCTAGGAGGGGTTCGTGAAAAACTGTTTTTT. V usage is TRBV7-9 and J usage is TRBJ1-4; D is possibly TRBD1 (5 bases). The V end was cut by 6 bases, the J end by 7 bases, with 18 bases between. Germline V gene lookup returns CDR1 SEHNR and CDR2 FQNEAQ (reference sequence). The CDR3 length is 15 residues.

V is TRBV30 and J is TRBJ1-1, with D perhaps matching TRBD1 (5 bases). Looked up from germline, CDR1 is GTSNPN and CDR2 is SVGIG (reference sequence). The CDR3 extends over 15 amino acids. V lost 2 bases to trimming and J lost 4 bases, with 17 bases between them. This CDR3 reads CAWSSFDSSGTEAFF. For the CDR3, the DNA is TGTGCCTGGAGTTCCTTCGACAGTAGTGGCACTGAAGCTTTCTTT.

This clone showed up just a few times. CDR3 region: CASSQEIGQTNYGYTF. For the CDR3, the DNA is TGTGCCAGCAGCCAAGAGATAGGACAAACTAACTATGGCTACACCTTC. The chain joins TRBV14 to TRBJ1-2; possible D gene TRBD1, 5 bases. V was trimmed by 0 bases and J by 0 bases, leaving 11 bases between them. The germline CDR1 and CDR2 sequences are SGHDN and FVKESK. This CDR3 is 16 amino acids long.

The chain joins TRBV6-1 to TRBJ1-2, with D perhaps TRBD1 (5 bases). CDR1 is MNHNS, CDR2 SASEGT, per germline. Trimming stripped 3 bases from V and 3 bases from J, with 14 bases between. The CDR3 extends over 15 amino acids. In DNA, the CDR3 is TGTGCCAGCAGTGAGTTTGGGGCGGCTTACTATGGCTACACCTTC. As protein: CASSEFGAAYYGYTF.

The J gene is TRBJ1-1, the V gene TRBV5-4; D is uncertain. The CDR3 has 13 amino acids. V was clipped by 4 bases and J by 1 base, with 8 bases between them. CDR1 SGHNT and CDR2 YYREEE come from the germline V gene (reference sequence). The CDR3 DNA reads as TGTGCCAGCAGCCGGGAATCGAACACTGAAGCTTTCTTT. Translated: CASSRESNTEAFF.

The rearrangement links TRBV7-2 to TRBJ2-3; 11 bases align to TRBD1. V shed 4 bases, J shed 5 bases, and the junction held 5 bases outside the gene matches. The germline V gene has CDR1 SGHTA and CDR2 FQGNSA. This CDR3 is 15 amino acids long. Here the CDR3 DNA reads TGTGCCAGCAGCTGGGACAGGGGGGTGGGAGATACGCAGTATTTT. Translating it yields CASSWDRGVGDTQYF. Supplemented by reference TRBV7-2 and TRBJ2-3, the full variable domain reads GAGVSQSPSNKVTEKGKDVELRCDPISGHTALYWYRQSLGQGLEFLIYFQGNSAPDKSGLPSDRFSAERTGGSVSTLTIQRTQQEDSAVYLCASSWDRGVGDTQYFGPGTRLTVL.

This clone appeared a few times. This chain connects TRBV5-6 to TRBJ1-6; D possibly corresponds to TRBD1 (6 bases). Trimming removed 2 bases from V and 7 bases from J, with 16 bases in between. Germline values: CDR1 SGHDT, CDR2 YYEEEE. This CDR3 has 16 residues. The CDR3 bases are TGTGCCAGCAGCTTCGGGGGGGCCCTGAGGAATTCACCCCTCCACTTT. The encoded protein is CASSFGGALRNSPLHF. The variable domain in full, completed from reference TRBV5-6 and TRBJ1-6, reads DAGVTQSPTHLIKTRGQQVTLRCSPKSGHDTVSWYQQALGQGPQFIFQYYEEEERQRGNFPDRFSGHQFPNYSSELNVNALLLGDSALYLCASSFGGALRNSPLHFGNGTRLTVT.

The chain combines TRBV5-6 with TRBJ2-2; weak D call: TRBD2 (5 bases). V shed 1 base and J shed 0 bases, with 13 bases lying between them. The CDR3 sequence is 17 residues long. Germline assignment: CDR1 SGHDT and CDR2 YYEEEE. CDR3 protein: CASSLSIGLTNTGELFF. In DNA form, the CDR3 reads TGTGCCAGCAGCTTGAGTATCGGACTTACGAACACCGGGGAGCTGTTTTTT.

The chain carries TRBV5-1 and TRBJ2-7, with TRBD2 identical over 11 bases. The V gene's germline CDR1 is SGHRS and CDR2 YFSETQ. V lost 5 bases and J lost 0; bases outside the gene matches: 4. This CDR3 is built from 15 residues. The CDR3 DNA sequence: TGCGCCAGCAGATTCACTAGCGGGAGCTCCTACGAGCAGTACTTC. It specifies CASRFTSGSSYEQYF.

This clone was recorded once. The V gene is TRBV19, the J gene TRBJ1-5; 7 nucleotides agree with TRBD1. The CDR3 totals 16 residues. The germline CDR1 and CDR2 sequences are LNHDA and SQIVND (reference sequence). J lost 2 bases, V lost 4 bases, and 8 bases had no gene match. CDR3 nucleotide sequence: TGTGCCAGTAGTACCACCCACAGGGGTGGCAATCAGCCCCAGCATTTT. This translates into CASSTTHRGGNQPQHF.

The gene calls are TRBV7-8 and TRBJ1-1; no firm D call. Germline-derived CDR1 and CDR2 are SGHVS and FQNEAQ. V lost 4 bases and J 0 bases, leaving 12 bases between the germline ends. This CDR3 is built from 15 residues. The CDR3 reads CASSSRVLMNTEAFF. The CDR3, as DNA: TGTGCCAGCAGCTCCCGAGTACTCATGAACACTGAAGCTTTCTTT.

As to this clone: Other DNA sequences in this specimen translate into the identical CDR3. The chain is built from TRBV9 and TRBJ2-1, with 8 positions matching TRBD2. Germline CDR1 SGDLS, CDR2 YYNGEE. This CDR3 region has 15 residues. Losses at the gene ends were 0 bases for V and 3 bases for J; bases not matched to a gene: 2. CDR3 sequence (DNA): TGTGCCAGCAGCGTAGGGAGCGGGAGCTACAATGAGCAGTTCTTC. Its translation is CASSVGSGSYNEQFF.

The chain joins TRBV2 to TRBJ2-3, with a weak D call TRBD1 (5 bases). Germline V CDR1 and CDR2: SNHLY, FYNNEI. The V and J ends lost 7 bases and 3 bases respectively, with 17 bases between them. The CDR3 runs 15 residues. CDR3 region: CASKGRASRTDTQYF. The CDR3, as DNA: TGTGCCAGCAAAGGCAGGGCGTCACGAACAGATACGCAGTATTTT.

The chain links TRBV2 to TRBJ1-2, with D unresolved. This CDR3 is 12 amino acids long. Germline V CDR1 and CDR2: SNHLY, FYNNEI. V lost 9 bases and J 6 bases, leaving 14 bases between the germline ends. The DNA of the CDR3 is TGTGCCAGAAATGAAGGGCTCAATGGCTACACCTTC. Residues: CARNEGLNGYTF.

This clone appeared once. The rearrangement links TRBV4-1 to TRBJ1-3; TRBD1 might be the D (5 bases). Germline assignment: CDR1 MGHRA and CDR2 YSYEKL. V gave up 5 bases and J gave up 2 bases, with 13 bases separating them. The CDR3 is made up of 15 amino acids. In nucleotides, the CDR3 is TGCGCCAGCAGCGATACTCCGGGGGCTGGAAACACCATATATTTT. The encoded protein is CASSDTPGAGNTIYF.

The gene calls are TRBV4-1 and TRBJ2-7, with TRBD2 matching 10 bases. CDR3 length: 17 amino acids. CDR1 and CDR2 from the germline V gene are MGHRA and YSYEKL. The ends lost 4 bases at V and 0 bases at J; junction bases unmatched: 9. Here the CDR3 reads CASSLGLSGRLSYEQYF. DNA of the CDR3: TGCGCCAGCAGCCTCGGTCTTAGCGGGAGGCTCTCCTACGAGCAGTACTTC.

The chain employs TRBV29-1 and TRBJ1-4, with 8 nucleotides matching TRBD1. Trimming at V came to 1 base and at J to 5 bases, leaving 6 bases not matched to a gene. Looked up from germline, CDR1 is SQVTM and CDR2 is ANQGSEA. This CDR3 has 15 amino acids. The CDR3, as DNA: TGCAGCGTTGAAGCAATACAGGGGGGAAATGAAAAACTGTTTTTT. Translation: CSVEAIQGGNEKLFF. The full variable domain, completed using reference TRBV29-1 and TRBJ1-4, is SAVISQKPSRDICQRGTSLTIQCQVDSQVTMMFWYRQQPGQSLTLIATANQGSEATYESGFVIDKFPISRPNLTFSTLTVSNMSPEDSSIYLCSVEAIQGGNEKLFFGSGTQLSVL.

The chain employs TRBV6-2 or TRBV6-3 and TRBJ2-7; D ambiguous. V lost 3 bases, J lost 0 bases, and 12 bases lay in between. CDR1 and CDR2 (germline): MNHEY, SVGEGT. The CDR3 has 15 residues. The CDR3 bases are TGTGCCAGCAGTTATATGCGCTTTGGCTCCTACGAGCAGTACTTC. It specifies CASSYMRFGSYEQYF.